This TCR beta chain was sequenced for a study of tumor and adjacent non-tumor tissue in lung cancer. Study-level points and caveats: Top 100 clones took a larger repertoire share in normal lung.

TCRbeta libraries were built with three rounds of nested PCR, modified from ARM-PCR. TCRdb redid the calling of the multiplex PCR reads with MiXCR, one entry per CDR3 protein. The sample records 60,000 to 85,000 distinct CDR3 sequences, 65% to 90% being singletons. RNA was extracted from bulk tissue without any cell sorting. Notes on this clonotype: Antigen unknown. The conserved final phenylalanine or tryptophan is absent from the CDR3, which likely points to a read error. Because the CDR3's place on the DNA is in doubt, the DNA is left out and the CDR3 is given as listed by TCRdb.

The CDR3 is 13 residues long, counting both termini. The germline CDR1 and CDR2 sequences are DFQATT and SNEGSKA (reference sequence). The receptor's source is a woman aged 50 to 60 with non-small cell lung cancer. V and J are TRBV20-1 and TRBJ2-3; the listed D gene, TRBD2, was not tested against the DNA. Specimen: lung tumor tissue. The chain's CDR3 is CSVGGRGEDTQYL.